Sequencing of this T cell receptor beta chain was carried out in a study of blood T cell repertoires in COVID-19. The ends lost 6 bases at V and 6 bases at J; junction bases unmatched: 12. This CDR3 has 16 residues. CDR1 is KGHDR and CDR2 is SFDVKD in the germline V gene. Profiled with immunoSEQ multiplex PCR; TCRdb holds only in-frame clones, not every one. Of over 350,000 clones in the sample, about 89% were seen once. V and J are TRBV24-1 and TRBJ2-2, with 7 positions matching TRBD1. The sequence was obtained from a woman in her twenties or thirties with acute or convalescent COVID-19. The sequenced sample consisted of peripheral blood. CDR3 residues: CATSPSPHRGSGELFF. In DNA, the CDR3 is TGTGCCACCAGTCCATCGCCCCACAGGGGATCCGGGGAGCTGTTTTTT.